Below are 26 T cell receptor beta chains sequenced from a single sample in a study of blood T cell repertoires in COVID-19. Generated by immunoSEQ multiplex PCR, the TCRdb table keeps only in-frame clones and is missing some. Of 170,000 or so clones in the sample, around 86% were seen once. The specimen sequenced was peripheral blood. The receptor source for this set is a man aged 55 to 70 with COVID-19, enrolled during active disease.

This chain joins TRBV18 and TRBJ2-3, with D unclear. Germline-derived CDR1 and CDR2 are KGHSH and LQKENI. Trimming took off 5 bases at V and 0 bases at J, with 9 bases between the two ends. CDR3 length: 14 amino acids. The CDR3, as DNA: TGTGCCAGCTCATACAGTTCTAGCACAGATACGCAGTATTTT. Translating it yields CASSYSSSTDTQYF.

CDR3 in amino acids: CASSLEGTGGTDTQYF. CDR3 nucleotide sequence: TGTGCCAGCAGCTTAGAGGGGACAGGGGGAACAGATACGCAGTATTTT. The chain couples TRBV11-2 to TRBJ2-3; TRBD1 matches at 11 bases. CDR1 and CDR2 from the germline V gene are SGHAT and FQNNGV. V lost 0 bases to trimming and J lost 3 bases; unmatched junction nucleotides: 2. This CDR3 region has 16 residues.

J is TRBJ2-3 and V is TRBV5-8, with 14 bases aligning to TRBD2. Germline V gene sequence: CDR1 SGHTS, CDR2 YDEGEE. J gave up 0 bases and V 0 bases, and 3 bases lay outside the gene matches. The CDR3 length is 18 residues. The CDR3 bases are TGTGCCAGCAGCTTGGGACTAGCGGGAGGGAGGAGCACAGATACGCAGTATTTT. Translated: CASSLGLAGGRSTDTQYF.

The gene calls are TRBV19 and TRBJ2-2; 10 positions agree with TRBD2. Germline V gene lookup returns CDR1 LNHDA and CDR2 SQIVND (reference sequence). The CDR3 runs 16 residues. Unmatched junction bases numbered 9, after V lost 9 bases and J lost 2 bases. The CDR3, as DNA: TGTGCCAGCTTAACCAGCGGGAGGGCTAACACCGGGGAGCTGTTTTTT. Translation gives CASLTSGRANTGELFF.

The rearrangement uses TRBV19 and TRBJ1-1; a weak D match, TRBD1 (6 bases). V gave up 7 bases and J gave up 5 bases, with 17 bases separating them. From germline, CDR1 is LNHDA and CDR2 SQIVND (reference sequence). The CDR3 covers 14 residues. The CDR3 DNA is TGTGCCAGTAAGAAATCAGGGGTTACAACTGAAGCTTTCTTT. Translation: CASKKSGVTTEAFF.

V gene TRBV4-3 combines with J gene TRBJ1-2; a weak D match, TRBD1 (5 bases). Trimming left V 0 bases short and J 3 bases short, with 11 bases between. In germline, CDR1 is LGHNA, CDR2 YSLEER. The length of the CDR3 is 15 residues. The CDR3, as DNA: TGCGCCAGCAGCCAAGATGACAGTTACGACTATGGCTACACCTTC. It translates to CASSQDDSYDYGYTF.

The V call is TRBV18, the J call TRBJ1-6; TRBD1 agrees at 7 bases. With V trimmed by 1 base and J by 9 bases, 3 bases remained unmatched. The CDR3 runs to 14 residues. The V gene's germline CDR1 is KGHSH and CDR2 LQKENI. The CDR3 loop is CASSPQGATSPLHF. In nucleotides, the CDR3 is TGTGCCAGCTCACCACAGGGGGCGACTTCACCCCTCCACTTT.

This chain connects TRBV27 to TRBJ1-5, with a possible D match to TRBD1 (6 bases). Germline values: CDR1 MNHEY, CDR2 SMNVEV (reference sequence). V was shortened by 4 bases and J by 0 bases, with 10 bases between the two germline ends. This CDR3 region has 15 residues. The CDR3 region is CASSWYRDSNQPQHF. The CDR3 coding sequence is TGTGCCAGCAGTTGGTACAGGGATAGCAATCAGCCCCAGCATTTT.

V gene TRBV6-6 combines with J gene TRBJ2-7; D is perhaps TRBD2 (6 bases). Germline V CDR1 and CDR2: MNHNY, SVGAGI (reference sequence). The V and J ends lost 2 bases and 6 bases respectively, with 14 bases between them. The CDR3 has 14 amino acids. Here the CDR3 reads CASSYPESGREQYF. DNA of the CDR3: TGTGCCAGCAGTTACCCGGAAAGCGGGCGCGAGCAGTACTTC.

The chain employs TRBV15 and TRBJ2-1; D is unresolved. Deletions cut 4 bases from V and 5 bases from J, with 6 bases between. From germline, CDR1 is LNHNV and CDR2 YYDKDF (reference sequence). This CDR3 comprises 12 residues. The CDR3: CATSIRDNEQFF. The CDR3 DNA follows: TGTGCCACCAGCATCCGGGACAATGAGCAGTTCTTC.

This chain links TRBV9 with TRBJ2-3, with a weak D call TRBD2 (5 bases). V was pared by 3 bases and J by 0 bases, with 14 bases between. Germline values: CDR1 SGDLS, CDR2 YYNGEE. The CDR3 totals 16 residues. CDR3 nucleotides: TGTGCCAGCAGCGCCTCTCCGGGGTCTAGCACAGATACGCAGTATTTT. This codes for CASSASPGSSTDTQYF.

This chain links TRBV27 with TRBJ2-3; 10 nucleotides match TRBD2. There are 16 residues in the CDR3. The germline CDR1 and CDR2 sequences are MNHEY and SMNVEV (reference sequence). V shed 5 bases and J 6 bases; nucleotides not matched to a gene: 11. CDR3 bases: TGTGCCAGCAGTCTATACAGCGGGGGGGCAAAGGATACGCAGTATTTT. Translation: CASSLYSGGAKDTQYF.

This clone has a handful of counts. The rearrangement links TRBV27 to TRBJ1-2; D remains ambiguous. This CDR3 has 16 residues. The germline V and J ends were trimmed by 2 bases and 2 bases, with 15 bases remaining between them. The germline V gene has CDR1 MNHEY and CDR2 SMNVEV (reference sequence). This CDR3 reads CASSLEARGGNYGYTF. In DNA, the CDR3 is TGTGCCAGCAGTTTAGAGGCCCGGGGTGGGAACTATGGCTACACCTTC.

This clone was counted once. This chain connects TRBV10-2 to TRBJ1-6, with 7 bases matching TRBD1. The CDR3 spans 18 residues. Germline V gene data show CDR1 as WSHSY and CDR2 as SAAADI. V gave up 3 bases and J gave up 1 base; unmatched junction bases: 9. This chain's CDR3 is CASSDLFNRGSYNSPLHF. CDR3 sequence (DNA): TGCGCCAGCAGTGATCTGTTCAACAGGGGATCCTATAATTCACCCCTCCACTTT.

In DNA, the CDR3 is TGCGCCAGCAGACTCGACTGGGGACAGGCCCACTCACCCCTCCACTTT. Translated: CASRLDWGQAHSPLHF. The V gene is TRBV4-3, the J gene TRBJ1-6; 8 nucleotides line up with TRBD1. Germline CDR1 LGHNA, CDR2 YSLEER. This CDR3 comprises 16 residues. V was pared by 6 bases and J by 10 bases, with 14 bases of the junction left unmatched.

The rearrangement uses TRBV18 and TRBJ1-1; no firm D call. The germline V and J ends were trimmed by 3 bases and 1 base, with 12 bases remaining between them. The CDR3 is made up of 15 amino acids. Germline CDR1 KGHSH, CDR2 LQKENI. CDR3 in amino acids: CASSPLGVKNTEAFF. In DNA form, the CDR3 reads TGTGCCAGCTCACCCCTAGGAGTCAAGAACACTGAAGCTTTCTTT.

The rearrangement links TRBV4-3 to TRBJ1-1, with D tentatively TRBD1 (5 bases). V was clipped by 0 bases and J by 5 bases, with 22 bases between them. Germline V gene data show CDR1 as LGHNA and CDR2 as YSLEER. The CDR3 has 18 residues. In DNA form, the CDR3 reads TGCGCCAGCAGCCAAGATATCCCCTCGCGGAGGGGCAGGACTGAAGCTTTCTTT. Amino acid sequence: CASSQDIPSRRGRTEAFF.

This chain connects TRBV19 to TRBJ1-1, with TRBD1 identical over 9 bases. This CDR3 is built from 16 residues. Trimming cost V 1 base and J 4 bases; bases outside gene matches: 7. Germline V gene lookup returns CDR1 LNHDA and CDR2 SQIVND (reference sequence). CDR3 region: CASSIGGQGQGTEAFF. The DNA of the CDR3 is TGTGCCAGTAGTATAGGCGGACAGGGGCAGGGCACTGAAGCTTTCTTT.

The chain is built from TRBV5-1 and TRBJ2-3, with TRBD2 matching 12 bases. V lost 7 bases and J lost 3; bases outside the gene matches: 9. Germline V lookup: CDR1 SGHRS, CDR2 YFSETQ. The CDR3 is 16 amino acids. For the CDR3, the DNA is TGCGCCAGCCGCTACGGGACTAGCGGGTTGACAGATACGCAGTATTTT. It translates to CASRYGTSGLTDTQYF.

The sample holds a few counts of this clone. The V gene is TRBV7-2, the J gene TRBJ1-2; the D gene is possibly TRBD1 (6 bases). The germline V gene encodes CDR1 SGHTA and CDR2 FQGNSA. The CDR3 contains 14 residues. Trimming left V 0 bases short and J 6 bases short, with 11 bases between. This CDR3 is CASSLASKGDGYTF. The CDR3 nucleotides are TGTGCCAGCAGCTTAGCGTCAAAGGGGGATGGCTACACCTTC. Together with reference TRBV7-2 and TRBJ1-2, the CDR3 gives the full variable domain: GAGVSQSPSNKVTEKGKDVELRCDPISGHTALYWYRQSLGQGLEFLIYFQGNSAPDKSGLPSDRFSAERTGGSVSTLTIQRTQQEDSAVYLCASSLASKGDGYTFGSGTRLTVV.

V gene TRBV28 combines with J gene TRBJ2-7, with TRBD2 identical over 13 bases. There are 15 residues in the CDR3. J lost 1 base, V lost 6 bases, and 3 bases had no gene match. The germline V gene encodes CDR1 MDHEN and CDR2 SYDVKM. CDR3 nucleotide sequence: TGTGCCAGCAGAAGGGGACTAGCGGGGTCCTACGAGCAGTACTTC. It codes for CASRRGLAGSYEQYF.

This chain joins TRBV18 and TRBJ1-1; D possibly corresponds to TRBD1 (6 bases). V lost 3 bases and J 1 base, leaving 9 bases between the germline ends. The CDR3 is 14 residues long. Germline V gives CDR1 KGHSH, CDR2 LQKENI. The CDR3 DNA reads as TGTGCCAGCTCACCGACGACAGGGAACACTGAAGCTTTCTTT. It translates to CASSPTTGNTEAFF.

Comment on this clone: Relative to the germline gene, one junction end is altered; a read error may explain this. V and J are TRBV28 and TRBJ1-2, with TRBD1 matching over 7 bases. Germline V gene sequence: CDR1 MDHEN, CDR2 SYDVKM. The length of the CDR3 is 11 residues. CDR3 sequence (DNA): TGTGCCAGCAGTTCCCCGACAGGGAACTTCTTC. Translated, it gives CASSSPTGNFF.

A note on this clone: Other DNA sequences of this sample code for an identical CDR3. V and J are TRBV7-2 and TRBJ1-1; D gene ambiguous. Germline CDR1 is SGHTA and CDR2 is FQGNSA. V shed 1 base and J shed 0 bases, with 3 bases lying between them. The CDR3 is 13 amino acids. In DNA form, the CDR3 reads TGTGCCAGCAGCTTAGACATGAACACTGAAGCTTTCTTT. Residues: CASSLDMNTEAFF.

V is TRBV12-3 or TRBV12-4 and J is TRBJ1-1; D may be TRBD1 (5 bases). The CDR3 runs 13 residues. Between the trimmed V and J ends, which lost 6 bases and 2 bases, there was a span of 10 bases. This CDR3 is CASRSRGNTEAFF. As DNA, the CDR3 is TGTGCCAGCAGATCAAGGGGAAACACTGAAGCTTTCTTT.

V is TRBV10-3 and J is TRBJ1-1, with D perhaps matching TRBD1 (6 bases). Trimming took off 6 bases at V and 1 base at J, with 9 bases between the two ends. This CDR3 contains 13 residues. Germline lookup yields CDR1 ENHRY and CDR2 SYGVKD. The chain's CDR3 is CAISIQGNTEAFF. CDR3 bases: TGTGCCATCAGCATACAGGGGAACACTGAAGCTTTCTTT.